Shown below are 17 T cell receptor beta chains from a single sample sequenced in a study of shared clonotypes between healthy human individuals. Profiled with immunoSEQ multiplex PCR; TCRdb holds only in-frame clones, not every one. The sample consists of approximately 590,000 clones, roughly 95% of them appearing once. Naive-designated CD8 cells lacked CD45RO, were positively enriched for CCR7, and omitted terminally differentiated effector memory CD45RA+ cells. Sequenced: naive CD8+ T cells sorted from blood. The receptors here all came from a woman aged 25 to 39 in good health.

The V and J genes are TRBV6-5 and TRBJ2-5; D perhaps matches TRBD1 (5 bases). The DNA matches TRBJ2-7 better at its end, which makes the J call doubtful. Germline V gene sequence: CDR1 MNHEY, CDR2 SVGAGI. This CDR3 has 13 amino acids. This CDR3 is CASSLRQPYEQYF. The CDR3 bases are TGTGCCAGCAGCCTAAGACAGCCCTACGAGCAGTACTTC.

The rearrangement links TRBV11-2 to TRBJ2-3; unclear D gene. Germline V gene data show CDR1 as SGHAT and CDR2 as FQNNGV. Between the trimmed V and J ends, which lost 5 bases and 2 bases, there was a span of 11 bases. CDR3 length: 14 residues. As DNA, the CDR3 is TGTGCCAGCAGCCCGGGCCGGAACACAGATACGCAGTATTTT. Translation: CASSPGRNTDTQYF.

This sequence joins TRBV13 and TRBJ2-2; TRBD1 agrees at 7 bases. The CDR3 has 14 residues. The germline gives CDR1 PRHDT, CDR2 FYEKMQ (reference sequence). J was trimmed by 7 bases and V by 5 bases; bases with no gene match: 7. Written as DNA, the CDR3 is TGTGCCAGCAGCATGGGGACAGCCGGCGGGGAGCTGTTTTTT. This gives the protein CASSMGTAGGELFF.

The chain couples TRBV10-2 to TRBJ1-5; 9 bases map to TRBD1. This CDR3 spans 15 amino acids. Germline loops: CDR1 WSHSY, CDR2 SAAADI. V lost 6 bases and J lost 1; bases outside the gene matches: 4. For the CDR3, the DNA is TGCGCCAGCAGATGGACAGGGGCAAGCAATCAGCCCCAGCATTTT. It yields the protein CASRWTGASNQPQHF.

V gene TRBV6-1 combines with J gene TRBJ1-1; D is possibly TRBD1 (6 bases). CDR3 length: 13 residues. V was shortened by 5 bases and J by 7 bases, with 14 bases between the two germline ends. Germline CDR1 is MNHNS and CDR2 is SASEGT. The CDR3 reads CASSIPGVGEAFF. CDR3 sequence (DNA): TGTGCCAGCAGTATCCCAGGGGTGGGTGAAGCTTTCTTT.

The chain recombines TRBV5-8 with TRBJ1-5; TRBD1 agrees at 8 bases. Germline V gene sequence: CDR1 SGHTS, CDR2 YDEGEE. The junction had 6 bases not matched to a gene; V was cut back by 4 bases and J by 3 bases. The CDR3 covers 15 residues. The CDR3: CASSGGQGSNQPQHF. The CDR3 DNA follows: TGTGCCAGCAGCGGAGGACAGGGATCCAATCAGCCCCAGCATTTT.

This clone appeared a single time. The J gene is TRBJ1-2, the V gene TRBV5-1, with unresolved D. This CDR3 is 13 amino acids long. Trimming stripped 1 base from V and 4 bases from J, with 8 bases between. Germline V gives CDR1 SGHRS, CDR2 YFSETQ. This CDR3 reads CASSLSSVYGYTF. In DNA, the CDR3 is TGCGCCAGCAGCTTGTCATCTGTCTATGGCTACACCTTC.

This clone appeared a single time. The chain joins TRBV6-1 to TRBJ1-1, with unresolved D. Trimming shortened V by 2 bases and J by 2 bases, and 15 bases separated the two germline ends. From germline, CDR1 is MNHNS and CDR2 SASEGT. The CDR3 is made up of 16 amino acids. The CDR3 protein is CASSEFSGVVNTEAFF. The CDR3 DNA is TGTGCCAGCAGTGAATTCTCTGGGGTGGTTAACACTGAAGCTTTCTTT.

The chain uses TRBV13 and TRBJ2-1; 7 bases align to TRBD2. V trimming: 1 base; J trimming: 7 bases; junction bases outside the gene matches: 7. Germline CDR1 and CDR2: PRHDT and FYEKMQ (reference sequence). The CDR3 covers 15 residues. CDR3 residues: CASSLEPEAGNEQFF. The CDR3 nucleotides are TGTGCCAGCAGCTTAGAACCCGAAGCGGGAAATGAGCAGTTCTTC.

The chain combines TRBV30 with TRBJ1-4; 9 positions agree with TRBD1. The CDR3 contains 17 residues. V lost 1 base, J lost 8 bases, and 14 bases stayed unmatched. CDR1 and CDR2 (germline): GTSNPN, SVGIG (reference sequence). The CDR3 protein is CAWSAVRPGTGLEKLFF. The CDR3 DNA reads TGTGCCTGGAGTGCCGTGCGCCCCGGGACAGGGTTGGAAAAACTGTTTTTT.

The chain joins TRBV7-9 to TRBJ2-1; no clear D gene. From germline, CDR1 is SEHNR and CDR2 FQNEAQ (reference sequence). This CDR3 contains 13 residues. Trimming took 4 bases from V and 9 from J, leaving 13 bases between them. The CDR3 here is CASSYAGLGEQFF. The DNA of the CDR3 is TGTGCCAGCAGCTACGCCGGTCTAGGTGAGCAGTTCTTC.

V usage is TRBV9 and J usage is TRBJ2-6, with no clear D. This CDR3 comprises 15 residues. V lost 2 bases, J lost 0 bases, and 6 bases lay in between. Germline CDR1 SGDLS, CDR2 YYNGEE. CDR3 DNA sequence: TGTGCCAGCAGCGTCTCGAGCTCTGGGGCCAACGTCCTGACTTTC. Translation gives CASSVSSSGANVLTF.

V gene TRBV5-1 combines with J gene TRBJ2-1, with 7 positions matching TRBD2. CDR1 SGHRS and CDR2 YFSETQ come from the germline V gene. The CDR3 totals 16 residues. With 0 bases clipped from V and 0 bases from J, the junction kept 3 bases outside the gene matches. The CDR3, as DNA: TGCGCCAGCAGCTTGGACGGCGGGAGCTCCTACAATGAGCAGTTCTTC. Translating gives CASSLDGGSSYNEQFF.

The chain is built from TRBV5-1 and TRBJ2-1, with 10 bases aligning to TRBD2. The CDR3 length is 15 residues. CDR1 is SGHRS, CDR2 YFSETQ, per germline. V was pared by 4 bases and J by 1 base, with 2 bases of the junction left unmatched. The DNA of the CDR3 is TGCGCCAGCAGCCAGCGGGAGGGATCCTACAATGAGCAGTTCTTC. Its protein is CASSQREGSYNEQFF.

The rearrangement uses TRBV4-1 and TRBJ2-5, with TRBD1 matching over 7 bases. The J segment lost 5 bases and the V segment lost 0 bases, leaving 6 bases of the junction unmatched. This CDR3 comprises 15 residues. CDR1 is MGHRA and CDR2 is YSYEKL in the germline V gene. CDR3 loop: CASSQEPGTAETQYF. The DNA of the CDR3 is TGCGCCAGCAGCCAAGAACCGGGGACAGCGGAGACCCAGTACTTC.

J is TRBJ2-1 and V is TRBV14; D is ambiguous. Germline CDR1 reads SGHDN; CDR2 reads FVKESK. The CDR3 covers 15 residues. The V end was cut by 2 bases, the J end by 4 bases, with 12 bases between. In nucleotides, the CDR3 is TGTGCCAGCAGCCAACCCGGACCCATATACAATGAGCAGTTCTTC. Translating it yields CASSQPGPIYNEQFF.

V usage is TRBV5-1 and J usage is TRBJ1-1, with 9 positions matching TRBD1. Germline CDR1 and CDR2: SGHRS and YFSETQ. With 4 bases clipped from V and 6 bases from J, the junction kept 7 bases outside the gene matches. The CDR3 extends over 14 amino acids. CDR3 in amino acids: CASSEDRGLPEAFF. The CDR3 region has the DNA TGCGCCAGCAGCGAAGACAGGGGGTTGCCTGAAGCTTTCTTT.